The clone carrying this TCR beta chain showed up just a few times. Its antigen is not known. V was pared by 6 bases and J by 4 bases, with 12 bases between. This CDR3 has 13 residues. This record comes from a study of vaccination effects on CD4 cells after COVID-19. About the study: Either the mRNA-1273 or the BNT162b2 vaccine was given to participants as two doses.

The assay was immunoSEQ multiplex PCR, and TCRdb's table has in-frame clones only and misses some. The table includes around 63,000 clones, 75% detected once. Expansion with viral peptide pools was applied to antigen-specific CD4+ T cells by the ViraFEST assay prior to sequencing. Subsequent to a culture period of more than 9 days, CD4+ T cells were isolated. Among the vaccine recipients, none had a prior SARS-CoV-2 infection, and nucleocapsid antibodies were negative. Culturing of 1.5 million to 2 million PBMC per well took place with around 9.4 IU/ml IL-2 and around 10 ug/ml peptides. Findings of the study overall: Clones from infection and from vaccination both contracted markedly late after vaccination.

The source was CD4+ T cells from PBMCs cultured with HCoV-OC43 spike peptides, collected before COVID-19 vaccination. The subset here: HCoV-OC43 spike overlapping peptide pool stimulation. V and J are TRBV12-3 or TRBV12-4 and TRBJ1-1; D is possibly TRBD1 (6 bases). This TCR was sampled from a human donor who received a COVID-19 vaccine. CDR3 nucleotide sequence: TGTGCCAGCAGACGAGGACAGTTCACTGAAGCTTTCTTT. It codes for CASRRGQFTEAFF.